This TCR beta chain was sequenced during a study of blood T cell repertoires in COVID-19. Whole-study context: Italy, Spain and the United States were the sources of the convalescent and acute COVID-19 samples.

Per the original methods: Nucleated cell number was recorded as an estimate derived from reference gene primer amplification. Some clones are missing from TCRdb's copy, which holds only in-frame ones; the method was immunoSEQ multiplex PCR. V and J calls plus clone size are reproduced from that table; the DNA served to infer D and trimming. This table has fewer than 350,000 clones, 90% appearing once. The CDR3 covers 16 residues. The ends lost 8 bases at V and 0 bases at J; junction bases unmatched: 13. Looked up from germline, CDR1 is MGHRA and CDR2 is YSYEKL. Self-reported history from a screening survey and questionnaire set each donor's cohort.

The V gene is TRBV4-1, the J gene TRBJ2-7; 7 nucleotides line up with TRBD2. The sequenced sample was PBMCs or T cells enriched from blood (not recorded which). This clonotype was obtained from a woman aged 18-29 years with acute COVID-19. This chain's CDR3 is CASPKPLAASSYEQYF. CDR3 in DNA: TGCGCCAGCCCCAAACCGCTAGCGGCTAGCTCCTACGAGCAGTACTTC.